The 24 T cell receptor beta chains listed next were all sequenced from one sample in a study of CD8 T cells in ankylosing spondylitis. Study outcomes and limitations: Ankylosing spondylitis blood appeared to be characterized by a TCR beta motif of eight highly homologous variants.

Their recognized antigens are unknown. TCRdb itself ran the 5' RACE reads through MiXCR, one entry per CDR3 protein. The sample holds roughly 300,000 distinct CDR3 sequences, 6.5% to 10% seen once. The specimen was blood, either unsorted or a sorted T cell fraction (not recorded which). The receptors here all came from a male donor with ankylosing spondylitis.

This clonotype appeared a few times. CDR3 residues: CASSLGTTSYEQYF. The CDR3 coding sequence is TGTGCCAGCAGCTTGGGGACTACTTCCTACGAGCAGTACTTC. The V and J genes are TRBV5-5 and TRBJ2-7; perhaps TRBD2 as D (6 bases). The CDR3 is made up of 14 amino acids. Germline-derived CDR1 and CDR2 are SGHKS and YYEKEE (reference sequence). Trimming left V 0 bases short and J 1 base short, with 8 bases between.

This clonotype has a handful of counts. The chain employs TRBV20-1 and TRBJ2-1; TRBD2 aligns across 9 bases. Germline CDR1 is DFQATT and CDR2 is SNEGSKA (reference sequence). Trimming took 0 bases from V and 8 from J; bases not matched to a gene: 14. This CDR3 contains 17 residues. The CDR3 protein is CSARDTSSGTLMDEQFF. Here the CDR3 DNA reads TGCAGTGCTAGAGATACGTCTAGCGGGACCTTAATGGATGAGCAGTTCTTC.

There are many counts of this clonotype. The V call is TRBV6-1, the J call TRBJ1-3; D perhaps matches TRBD1 (6 bases). The germline V gene encodes CDR1 MNHNS and CDR2 SASEGT. CDR3 length equals 15 residues. The V and J ends lost 5 bases and 5 bases respectively, with 16 bases between them. The CDR3 protein is CASSTSGENRNTIYF. The CDR3 DNA reads TGTGCCAGCAGTACCTCAGGGGAGAATAGAAACACCATATATTTT.

This clonotype was detected a few times. In DNA, the CDR3 is TGCAGTGCCACCGCCCGTCGTTATGGCTACGAGCAGTACTTC. It yields the protein CSATARRYGYEQYF. The V call is TRBV20-1, the J call TRBJ2-7, with D hard to call. The CDR3 length is 14 residues. V lost 6 bases, J lost 3 bases, and 18 bases lay in between. In germline, CDR1 is DFQATT, CDR2 SNEGSKA (reference sequence).

The CDR3 DNA sequence: TGTGCCAGCAGTACCGCCGGGGACAAAAATTGGCGGTACTTC. Encoded protein: CASSTAGDKNWRYF. The gene calls are TRBV27 and TRBJ2-7; the D gene is possibly TRBD1 (6 bases). The CDR3 sequence is 14 residues long. The V gene's germline CDR1 is MNHEY and CDR2 SMNVEV (reference sequence). Trimming cost V 5 bases and J 12 bases, with 23 bases left between them.

Many counts were recorded for this clonotype. The J gene is TRBJ2-2, the V gene TRBV6-2 or TRBV6-3, with D perhaps matching TRBD1 (7 bases). CDR3 size: 15 residues. The germline CDR1 and CDR2 sequences are MNHEY and SVGEGT. V gave up 2 bases and J gave up 3 bases, with 10 bases separating them. CDR3 DNA: TGTGCCAGCAGTTACCTCAGGGGGGACACCGGGGAGCTGTTTTTT. It yields the protein CASSYLRGDTGELFF.

The chain carries TRBV7-3 and TRBJ2-3; 11 positions agree with TRBD2. CDR3 length equals 16 residues. V shed 1 base and J 8 bases; nucleotides not matched to a gene: 8. Germline V CDR1 and CDR2: SGHTA, FQGTGA. The chain's CDR3 is CASSLRGLAERGTQYF. The DNA for the CDR3 is TGTGCCAGCAGCTTAAGGGGACTAGCGGAGCGCGGTACGCAGTATTTT. Complete variable domain (other parts from reference TRBV7-3 and TRBJ2-3): GAGVSQTPSNKVTEKGKYVELRCDPISGHTALYWYRQSLGQGPEFLIYFQGTGAADDSGLPNDRFFAVRPEGSVSTLKIQRTERGDSAVYLCASSLRGLAERGTQYFGPGTRLTVL.

This chain links TRBV19 with TRBJ2-2; D call uncertain. Deletions cut 4 bases from V and 7 bases from J, with 13 bases between. The CDR3 extends over 14 amino acids. Germline CDR1 LNHDA, CDR2 SQIVND (reference sequence). The CDR3 is CASSNRATHGELFF. For the CDR3, the DNA is TGTGCCAGTAGTAACCGGGCCACACACGGGGAGCTGTTTTTT.

This chain connects TRBV3-1 to TRBJ2-7, with 10 bases that match TRBD2. CDR3 length: 15 amino acids. Germline V lookup: CDR1 LGHDT, CDR2 YNNKEL (reference sequence). The V and J ends lost 4 bases and 4 bases, in that order; junction bases with no gene match: 7. DNA for the CDR3: TGTGCCAGCAGCCCTGGACTAGCGGCGGGATACGAGCAGTACTTC. Translated, it gives CASSPGLAAGYEQYF.

This chain connects TRBV10-3 to TRBJ2-2, with a weak D call TRBD1 (6 bases). The CDR3 spans 14 residues. With 8 bases removed from V and 2 bases from J, the gap between germline ends came to 12 bases. Germline-derived CDR1 and CDR2 are ENHRY and SYGVKD. The CDR3 bases are TGTGCCATCGGGGGCAGGAGCAACACCGGGGAGCTGTTTTTT. The encoded protein is CAIGGRSNTGELFF.

The chain links TRBV5-6 to TRBJ2-7; D is undetermined. The CDR3 runs to 14 residues. V lost 0 bases and J 4 bases, leaving 11 bases between the germline ends. Germline V gives CDR1 SGHDT, CDR2 YYEEEE. The CDR3 DNA reads as TGTGCCAGCAGCTTGGAGTTAGCTGCGTACGAGCAGTACTTC. Amino acids: CASSLELAAYEQYF.

This clonotype occurred a few times. The rearrangement joins TRBV7-8 to TRBJ2-4; D is ambiguous. Germline V gene data show CDR1 as SGHVS and CDR2 as FQNEAQ. CDR3 size: 13 residues. Trimming pared 3 bases from V and 9 bases from J, leaving 12 bases between. The CDR3 DNA sequence: TGTGCCAGCAGCTTCCGGACCCGTGGCATTCAGTACTTC. It encodes CASSFRTRGIQYF.

This chain links TRBV18 with TRBJ2-7; 13 positions agree with TRBD2. The germline V gene has CDR1 KGHSH and CDR2 LQKENI. CDR3 length: 17 amino acids. With V trimmed by 6 bases and J by 5 bases, 13 bases remained unmatched. The CDR3 region is CASSLAPLAGGRNEQYF. CDR3 nucleotides: TGTGCCAGCTCCCTAGCCCCACTAGCGGGAGGGAGGAACGAGCAGTACTTC.

The genes are TRBV20-1 and TRBJ2-1; 11 positions match TRBD2. Trimming at V came to 4 bases and at J to 6 bases, leaving 5 bases not matched to a gene. From germline, CDR1 is DFQATT and CDR2 SNEGSKA (reference sequence). The length of the CDR3 is 14 residues. In nucleotides, the CDR3 is TGCAGTGCTACGCCGGGACTAGCGGTCAATGAGCAGTTCTTC. Amino acid sequence: CSATPGLAVNEQFF.

The gene calls are TRBV9 and TRBJ2-7; perhaps TRBD2 as D (5 bases). There are 14 residues in the CDR3. The V gene lost 2 bases and the J gene lost 0 bases, with 9 bases spanning the gap. Germline CDR1 reads SGDLS; CDR2 reads YYNGEE. CDR3 DNA: TGTGCCAGCAGCGTTTTAGCGAGCTCCTACGAGCAGTACTTC. Amino acid sequence: CASSVLASSYEQYF.

This clonotype turned up a few times. The rearrangement joins TRBV11-1 to TRBJ2-7; D gene uncertain. The CDR3 consists of 11 residues. From germline, CDR1 is SGHAT and CDR2 FQDESV (reference sequence). Trimming shortened V by 3 bases and J by 6 bases, and 6 bases separated the two germline ends. The CDR3 here is CASSFLGEQYF. The CDR3 nucleotides read TGTGCCAGCAGCTTTTTAGGCGAGCAGTACTTC.

This clonotype was found many times. This rearrangement joins TRBV7-8 to TRBJ2-7; no definite D call. The CDR3 loop spans 12 amino acids. CDR1 is SGHVS and CDR2 is FQNEAQ in the germline V gene. V was pared by 1 base and J by 5 bases, with 6 bases between. The CDR3 DNA is TGTGCCAGCAGCTTAGGACGGGACGAGCAGTACTTC. It encodes CASSLGRDEQYF. The full variable domain, rest sourced from reference TRBV7-8 and TRBJ2-7, is GAGVSQSPRYKVAKRGQDVALRCDPISGHVSLFWYQQALGQGPEFLTYFQNEAQLDKSGLPSDRFFAERPEGSVSTLKIQRTQQEDSAVYLCASSLGRDEQYFGPGTRLTVT.

There are a few counts of this clonotype. The chain is built from TRBV5-1 and TRBJ2-1, with TRBD2 matching over 7 bases. With 6 bases clipped from V and 6 bases from J, the junction kept 12 bases outside the gene matches. The CDR3 consists of 15 residues. Germline lookup yields CDR1 SGHRS and CDR2 YFSETQ. CDR3 sequence: CASKQGGTTGNEQFF. The CDR3 region has the DNA TGCGCCAGCAAGCAAGGCGGGACTACCGGCAATGAGCAGTTCTTC.

This clonotype was found a few times. DNA for the CDR3: TGTGCCAGCAGCTTGGGCAGGGCACCCTACAATGAGCAGTTCTTC. Protein product: CASSLGRAPYNEQFF. The chain recombines TRBV27 with TRBJ2-1; tentative D call: TRBD1 (5 bases). This CDR3 is built from 15 residues. V was clipped by 6 bases and J by 2 bases, with 14 bases between them. Germline lookup yields CDR1 MNHEY and CDR2 SMNVEV (reference sequence).

This clonotype was detected a few times. The chain couples TRBV6-2 or TRBV6-3 to TRBJ1-4, with D perhaps matching TRBD1 (5 bases). This CDR3 contains 15 residues. With 4 bases removed from V and 5 bases from J, the gap between germline ends came to 14 bases. Germline V gene sequence: CDR1 MNHEY, CDR2 SVGEGT. The CDR3, as DNA: TGTGCCAGCAGTTCCTCAGGGATTTGGAATGAAAAACTGTTTTTT. The encoded protein is CASSSSGIWNEKLFF.

This clonotype was counted only a few times. This chain connects TRBV27 to TRBJ2-3, with 7 bases that match TRBD2. V lost 4 bases to trimming and J lost 6 bases; unmatched junction nucleotides: 7. Per germline, CDR1 MNHEY and CDR2 SMNVEV (reference sequence). This CDR3 region has 14 residues. CDR3 amino acids: CASSYSGMWDTQYF. The CDR3 DNA reads as TGTGCCAGCAGTTACAGCGGGATGTGGGATACGCAGTATTTT.

This clonotype was detected ten times or more. The chain recombines TRBV9 with TRBJ2-2; the D is unclear. V was trimmed by 1 base and J by 2 bases, leaving 3 bases between them. The CDR3 has 13 residues. The germline gives CDR1 SGDLS, CDR2 YYNGEE. The CDR3 reads CASSVTNTGELFF. Written as DNA, the CDR3 is TGTGCCAGCAGCGTAACTAACACCGGGGAGCTGTTTTTT.

The sample holds a few counts of this clonotype. The chain employs TRBV7-3 and TRBJ1-6; the D gene is possibly TRBD1 (6 bases). Germline V lookup: CDR1 SGHTA, CDR2 FQGTGA. The CDR3 is 15 residues long. V was clipped by 5 bases and J by 6 bases, with 14 bases between them. The CDR3 nucleotides read TGTGCCAGCAGCAAACAGGGAAAGGGTAATTCACCCCTCCACTTT. This gives the protein CASSKQGKGNSPLHF. The variable domain in full, completed from reference TRBV7-3 and TRBJ1-6, reads GAGVSQTPSNKVTEKGKYVELRCDPISGHTALYWYRQSLGQGPEFLIYFQGTGAADDSGLPNDRFFAVRPEGSVSTLKIQRTERGDSAVYLCASSKQGKGNSPLHFGNGTRLTVT.

The chain recombines TRBV28 with TRBJ2-7; TRBD1 might be the D (5 bases). V lost 6 bases and J lost 0, with 15 bases in between. The CDR3 sequence is 15 residues long. Germline V gives CDR1 MDHEN, CDR2 SYDVKM. The CDR3 DNA is TGTGCCAGCAGCCCCCAGGACACCTACTCCTACGAGCAGTACTTC. Translating gives CASSPQDTYSYEQYF.